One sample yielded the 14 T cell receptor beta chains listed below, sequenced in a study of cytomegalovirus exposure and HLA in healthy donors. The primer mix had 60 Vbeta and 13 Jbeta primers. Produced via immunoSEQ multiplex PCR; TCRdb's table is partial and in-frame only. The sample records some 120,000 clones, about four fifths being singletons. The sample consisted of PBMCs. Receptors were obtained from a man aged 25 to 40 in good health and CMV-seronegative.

The CDR3 loop is CASSGPDGRYQETQYF. The CDR3 DNA reads as TGTGCCAGCAGCGGGCCCGACGGGAGGTACCAAGAGACCCAGTACTTC. V and J are TRBV7-9 and TRBJ2-5; 7 nucleotides agree with TRBD2. Trimming cost V 5 bases and J 0 bases; bases outside gene matches: 9. The CDR3 covers 16 residues. The germline V gene encodes CDR1 SEHNR and CDR2 FQNEAQ (reference sequence).

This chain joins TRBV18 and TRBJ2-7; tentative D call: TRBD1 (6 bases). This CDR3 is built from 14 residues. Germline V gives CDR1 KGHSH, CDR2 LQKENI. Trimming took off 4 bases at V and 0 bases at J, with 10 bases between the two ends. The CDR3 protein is CASSLDRNSYEQYF. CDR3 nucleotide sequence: TGTGCCAGCTCACTGGACAGAAACTCCTACGAGCAGTACTTC. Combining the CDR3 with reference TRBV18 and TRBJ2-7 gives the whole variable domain NAGVMQNPRHLVRRRGQEARLRCSPMKGHSHVYWYRQLPEEGLKFMVYLQKENIIDESGMPKERFSAEFPKEGPSILRIQQVVRGDSAAYFCASSLDRNSYEQYFGPGTRLTVT.

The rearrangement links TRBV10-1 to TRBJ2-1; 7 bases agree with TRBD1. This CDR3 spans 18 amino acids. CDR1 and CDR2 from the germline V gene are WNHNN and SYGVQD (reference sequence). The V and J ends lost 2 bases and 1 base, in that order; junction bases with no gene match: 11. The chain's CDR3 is CASSEDRVSGSSYNEQFF. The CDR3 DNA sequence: TGCGCCAGCAGTGAGGACAGGGTCTCCGGCAGTTCCTACAATGAGCAGTTCTTC.

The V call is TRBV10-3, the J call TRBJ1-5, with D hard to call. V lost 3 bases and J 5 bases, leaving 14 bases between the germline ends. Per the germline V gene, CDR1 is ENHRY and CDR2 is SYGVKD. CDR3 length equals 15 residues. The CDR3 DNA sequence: TGTGCCATCAGTGACTCCGACGGGAGAGATCAGCCCCAGCATTTT. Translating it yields CAISDSDGRDQPQHF.

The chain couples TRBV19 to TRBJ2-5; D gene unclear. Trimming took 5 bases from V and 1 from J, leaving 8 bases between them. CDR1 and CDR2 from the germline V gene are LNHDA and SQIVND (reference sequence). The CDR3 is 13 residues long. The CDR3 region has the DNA TGTGCCAGTAGTTCGGAGCCCCAAGAGACCCAGTACTTC. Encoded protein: CASSSEPQETQYF.

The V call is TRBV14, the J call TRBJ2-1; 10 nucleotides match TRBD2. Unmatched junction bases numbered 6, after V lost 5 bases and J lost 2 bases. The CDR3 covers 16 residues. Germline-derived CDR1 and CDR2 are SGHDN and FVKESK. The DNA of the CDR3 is TGTGCCAGCAGCAACCGGACTAGCGGCACCTACAATGAGCAGTTCTTC. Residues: CASSNRTSGTYNEQFF. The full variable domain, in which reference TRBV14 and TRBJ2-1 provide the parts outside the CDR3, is EAGVTQFPSHSVIEKGQTVTLRCDPISGHDNLYWYRRVMGKEIKFLLHFVKESKQDESGMPNNRFLAERTGGTYSTLKVQPAELEDSGVYFCASSNRTSGTYNEQFFGPGTRLTVL.

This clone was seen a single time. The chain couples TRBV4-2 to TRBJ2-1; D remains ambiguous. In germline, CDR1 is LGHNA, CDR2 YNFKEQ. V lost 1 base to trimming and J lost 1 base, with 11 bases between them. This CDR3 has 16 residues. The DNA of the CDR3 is TGTGCCAGCAGCCAAGGGTATGCGGAGTCCTACAATGAGCAGTTCTTC. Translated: CASSQGYAESYNEQFF.

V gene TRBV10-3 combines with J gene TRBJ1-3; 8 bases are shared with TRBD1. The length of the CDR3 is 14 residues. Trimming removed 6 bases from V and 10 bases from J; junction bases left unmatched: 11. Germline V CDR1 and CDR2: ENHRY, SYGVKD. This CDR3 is CAISVGQGGGTIYF. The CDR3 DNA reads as TGTGCCATCAGCGTCGGACAGGGAGGTGGAACCATATATTTT.

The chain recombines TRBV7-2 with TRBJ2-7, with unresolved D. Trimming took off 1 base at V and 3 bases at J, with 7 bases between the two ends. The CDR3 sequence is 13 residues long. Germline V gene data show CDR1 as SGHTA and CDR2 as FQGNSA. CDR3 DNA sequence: TGTGCCAGCAGCTTAGACAGAATCTACGAGCAGTACTTC. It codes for CASSLDRIYEQYF.

The CDR3 DNA follows: TGTGCCAGCAGTTTAAATACAGGGGGTGTCTCCTACGAGCAGTACTTC. It encodes CASSLNTGGVSYEQYF. The chain couples TRBV27 to TRBJ2-7, with 8 bases aligning to TRBD1. In germline, CDR1 is MNHEY, CDR2 SMNVEV (reference sequence). Germline trimming cut 2 bases from V and 0 bases from J; bases unmatched to any gene: 6. The CDR3 contains 16 residues.

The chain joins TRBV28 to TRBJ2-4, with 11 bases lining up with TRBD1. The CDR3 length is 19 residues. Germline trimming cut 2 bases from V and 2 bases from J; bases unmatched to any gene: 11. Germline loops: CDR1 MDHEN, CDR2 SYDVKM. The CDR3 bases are TGTGCCAGCAGTTTAATAGTCGGGACAGGGGGGATGACCAAAAACATTCAGTACTTC. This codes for CASSLIVGTGGMTKNIQYF.

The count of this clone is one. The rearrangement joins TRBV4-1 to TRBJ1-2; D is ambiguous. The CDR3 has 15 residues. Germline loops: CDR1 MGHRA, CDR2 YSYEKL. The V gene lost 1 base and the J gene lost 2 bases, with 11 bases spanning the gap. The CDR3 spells CASSQVGRGNYGYTF. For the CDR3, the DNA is TGCGCCAGCAGCCAAGTGGGCCGGGGAAACTATGGCTACACCTTC.

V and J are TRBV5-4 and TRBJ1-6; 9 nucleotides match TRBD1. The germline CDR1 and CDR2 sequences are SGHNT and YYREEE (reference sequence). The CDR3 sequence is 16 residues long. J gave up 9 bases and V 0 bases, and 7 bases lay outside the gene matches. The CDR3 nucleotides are TGTGCCAGCAGCTTGGCCGTGGGACAGGGTACTTCACCCCTCCACTTT. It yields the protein CASSLAVGQGTSPLHF.

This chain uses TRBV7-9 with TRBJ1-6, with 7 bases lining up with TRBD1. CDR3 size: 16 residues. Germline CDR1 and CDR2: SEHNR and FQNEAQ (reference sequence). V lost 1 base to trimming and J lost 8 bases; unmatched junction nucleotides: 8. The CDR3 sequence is CASSLGTGLSYSPLHF. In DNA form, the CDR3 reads TGTGCCAGCAGCTTAGGGACAGGCTTATCCTATTCACCCCTCCACTTT.